The rows below give T cell receptor beta chains drawn from one sample of a study of vaccination and CD4 T cells after COVID-19. TCRdb independently ran MiXCR on the PCR reads; one entry per CDR3 protein. The repertoire holds over 10,000 distinct CDR3 sequences, with 61% as singletons. No antigen has been assigned to these receptors. Sequencing was performed on CD4+ T cells from blood, cultured in vitro. Every receptor here comes from a human donor who had recovered from COVID-19. Each CDR3 is given with its conserved first and last residue. The D gene is left open where the match is weak. Clone size is shown for a subset of rows, as once, few, many or a class of expanded clone.

D: NA
V: TRBV10-1
J: TRBJ2-2
size: few
DNA: TGCGCCAGCAGTGAGTCAAGCCTTTTAAGGGGCGGGGAGCTGTTTTTT
CDR3: CASSESSLLRGGELFF

D: TRBD1
V: TRBV20-1
J: TRBJ1-2
size: NA
DNA: TGCAGTGCCATAGGACAGGGAATAGTAGCTAACTATGGCTACACCTTC
CDR3: CSAIGQGIVANYGYTF

D: NA
V: TRBV7-6
J: TRBJ2-1
size: NA
DNA: TGTGCCAGCAGCTTACAGGGGCCCAATGAGCAGTTCTTC
CDR3: CASSLQGPNEQFF

D: TRBD2
V: TRBV11-2
J: TRBJ2-5
size: NA
DNA: TGTGCCAGCAGCCCGGTTAGGGGACTAGCGGGAGGCGAGACCCAGTACTTC
CDR3: CASSPVRGLAGGETQYF

D: NA
V: TRBV20-1
J: TRBJ2-7
size: NA
DNA: TGCAGTGCTAGAGATCTGGGGAGGAGCTCCTACGAGCAGTACTTC
CDR3: CSARDLGRSSYEQYF

D: NA
V: TRBV20-1
J: TRBJ2-6
size: few
DNA: TGCAGTGCGAGATCCTTTTCTGGGGCCAACGTCCTGACTTTC
CDR3: CSARSFSGANVLTF

D: NA
V: TRBV7-9
J: TRBJ2-5
size: NA
DNA: TGTGCCAGCAGCTTAGTTCAGGGGGGTCGGGAGACCCAGTACTTC
CDR3: CASSLVQGGRETQYF

D: NA
V: TRBV6-1
J: TRBJ2-7
size: NA
DNA: TGTGCCAGCAGCGAACAGGGTTACGAGCAGTACTTC
CDR3: CASSEQGYEQYF

D: TRBD2
V: TRBV20-1
J: TRBJ2-1
size: NA
DNA: TGCAGTGGGGAGGACGTCGGGGGGTATGAGCAGTTCTTC
CDR3: CSGEDVGGYEQFF

D: NA
V: TRBV19
J: TRBJ1-1
size: few
DNA: TGTGCCAGTAGTATCCCAACAGTGAACACTGAAGCTTTCTTT
CDR3: CASSIPTVNTEAFF

D: NA
V: TRBV30
J: TRBJ1-2
size: NA
DNA: TGTGCCTGGAGTGCCACAGGGTATGGCTACACCTTC
CDR3: CAWSATGYGYTF

D: NA
V: TRBV5-1
J: TRBJ1-2
size: NA
DNA: TGCGCCAGCAGCTTGGCCACAGGATTTCGTGGCTACACCTTC
CDR3: CASSLATGFRGYTF

D: NA
V: TRBV24-1
J: TRBJ1-1
size: NA
DNA: TGTGCCACCAGTGACTCAGGGGTTGGTGTCACTGAAGCTTTCTTT
CDR3: CATSDSGVGVTEAFF

D: TRBD2
V: TRBV20-1
J: TRBJ2-1
size: NA
DNA: TGCAGTGCTCACAAGCGGGAGGAGCAGTTCTTC
CDR3: CSAHKREEQFF

D: NA
V: TRBV7-9
J: TRBJ2-5
size: NA
DNA: TGTGCCAGCAGCTTAGCAGGGAGGTTATACGAGACCCAGTACTTC
CDR3: CASSLAGRLYETQYF

D: NA
V: TRBV12-3/TRBV12-4
J: TRBJ2-7
size: NA
DNA: TGTGCCAGCAGGCGAAGCCCGCTCTACGAGCAGTACTTC
CDR3: CASRRSPLYEQYF

D: NA
V: TRBV5-4
J: TRBJ1-5
size: NA
DNA: TGTGCCAGCAGCTTGGGGCAGGGGAAAAATCAGCCCCAGCATTTT
CDR3: CASSLGQGKNQPQHF

D: TRBD1
V: TRBV30
J: TRBJ1-3
size: few
DNA: TGTGCCTGTTCACAGGGGGCGCGGGACACCATATATTTT
CDR3: CACSQGARDTIYF

D: NA
V: TRBV6-1
J: TRBJ2-3
size: NA
DNA: TGTGCCAGCTCCAGGGGGGCAGATACGCAGTATTTT
CDR3: CASSRGADTQYF

D: TRBD2
V: TRBV2
J: TRBJ2-3
size: once
DNA: TGTGCCAGCAGTGAACGGCTAGCGGACACAGATACGCAGTATTTT
CDR3: CASSERLADTDTQYF

D: NA
V: TRBV20-1
J: TRBJ1-2
size: once
DNA: TGCAGTGCTAGAGATGGGTTGGGGAGCCCTGATCGAATATTATTC
CDR3: CSARDGLGSPDRILF

D: TRBD2
V: TRBV7-2
J: TRBJ2-1
size: NA
DNA: TGTGCCAGCAGCCTAGCGGGAGGAACATGGAGTGAGCAGTTCTTC
CDR3: CASSLAGGTWSEQFF

D: NA
V: TRBV19
J: TRBJ1-5
size: few
DNA: TGTGCCAGTAGTATTATGGGGGCGCCTCAGCCCCAGCATTTT
CDR3: CASSIMGAPQPQHF

D: NA
V: TRBV15
J: TRBJ2-1
size: NA
DNA: TGTGCCACCAGCAGACCTCTGGTAAATGAGCAGTTCTTC
CDR3: CATSRPLVNEQFF

D: NA
V: TRBV28
J: TRBJ1-2
size: NA
DNA: TGTGCCAGCAGTTTGGGATCATATGGCTACACCTTC
CDR3: CASSLGSYGYTF

D: TRBD2
V: TRBV7-8
J: TRBJ2-1
size: NA
DNA: TGTGCCAGCAGCTTAGAACTAGCGGGTTTCAATGAGCAGTTCTTC
CDR3: CASSLELAGFNEQFF

D: NA
V: TRBV27
J: TRBJ1-6
size: NA
DNA: TGTGCCAGCAGCCCCGAACCGGGGATGTATTCACCCCTCCACTTT
CDR3: CASSPEPGMYSPLHF

D: NA
V: TRBV30
J: TRBJ1-5
size: NA
DNA: TGTGCCTGGAGTACCCGAGGTTTCCAGCCCCAGCATTTT
CDR3: CAWSTRGFQPQHF

D: TRBD2
V: TRBV4-3
J: TRBJ2-1
size: NA
DNA: TGCGCCAGCAGCCAAGCGACTAGCGGGAGGGGACGAAACAATGAGCAGTTCTTC
CDR3: CASSQATSGRGRNNEQFF

D: NA
V: TRBV5-1
J: TRBJ2-3
size: NA
DNA: TGCGCCAGCAGCTTAGAGGTTTCGGGCACAGATACGCAGTATTTT
CDR3: CASSLEVSGTDTQYF

D: NA
V: TRBV20-1
J: TRBJ1-2
size: NA
DNA: TGCAGTGCTTCCCGTCAACAGCTCAGAGGCTACACCTTC
CDR3: CSASRQQLRGYTF

D: NA
V: TRBV7-8
J: TRBJ1-3
size: NA
DNA: TGTGCCAGCAGCTTAGATCTCCAGGAACGCTCTGGAAACACCATATATTTT
CDR3: CASSLDLQERSGNTIYF

D: NA
V: TRBV15
J: TRBJ2-2
size: NA
DNA: TGTGCCACCAGCAGCGACAGCGAGTACACCGGGGAGCTGTTTTTT
CDR3: CATSSDSEYTGELFF

D: TRBD1
V: TRBV18
J: TRBJ2-3
size: NA
DNA: TGTGCCAGCTCACCCGTACAGGGGGCGATCACAGATACGCAGTATTTT
CDR3: CASSPVQGAITDTQYF

D: NA
V: TRBV4-2
J: TRBJ1-1
size: NA
DNA: TGTGCCAGCAGCCAACTCGACAGGATGAACACTGAAGCTTTCTTT
CDR3: CASSQLDRMNTEAFF

D: NA
V: TRBV10-2
J: TRBJ2-2
size: NA
DNA: TGCGCCAGCAGGGGGCTACGATTGGGCACCGGGGAGCTGTTTTTT
CDR3: CASRGLRLGTGELFF

D: NA
V: TRBV11-1
J: TRBJ1-5
size: NA
DNA: TGTGCCAGCAGCCCATCGGGGCGCGGGCAGCCCCAGCATTTT
CDR3: CASSPSGRGQPQHF

D: NA
V: TRBV7-5
J: TRBJ2-2
size: NA
DNA: NA
CDR3: CISVSEAQRAGTSGKPTGELFF

D: TRBD2
V: TRBV20-1
J: TRBJ2-5
size: NA
DNA: TGCAGTGCCCCGCCGGGACTAGCTGGGGAGACCCAGTACTTC
CDR3: CSAPPGLAGETQYF

D: TRBD2
V: TRBV11-2
J: TRBJ2-3
size: NA
DNA: TGTGCCAGCAGCTTATCGAGGCTAGCGGGAGGAATAGATACGCAGTATTTT
CDR3: CASSLSRLAGGIDTQYF

D: NA
V: TRBV6-5
J: TRBJ2-5
size: NA
DNA: TGTGCCAGCAGTTTACGGACAGCTCAAGAGACCCAGTACTTC
CDR3: CASSLRTAQETQYF

D: NA
V: TRBV28
J: TRBJ1-3
size: NA
DNA: TGTGCCAGCAGTTTCAGGGCTGGAAACACCATATATTTT
CDR3: CASSFRAGNTIYF

D: NA
V: TRBV6-5
J: TRBJ2-2
size: NA
DNA: TGTGCCAGCAGTTCACCTGCGGTTGGGGAGCTGTTTTTT
CDR3: CASSSPAVGELFF

D: NA
V: TRBV29-1
J: TRBJ2-4
size: NA
DNA: TGCAGCGTTGAATCAAGGAGCGGTCCCGCCAAAAACATTCAGTACTTC
CDR3: CSVESRSGPAKNIQYF

D: NA
V: TRBV20-1
J: TRBJ2-1
size: NA
DNA: TGCAGTGCTAGAGTTGTCCAGGGAAACCTTTACAATGAGCAGTTCTTC
CDR3: CSARVVQGNLYNEQFF

D: NA
V: TRBV5-6
J: TRBJ1-5
size: NA
DNA: TGTGCCAGCAGCTTGGGGACCGGGTGGGATAGCAATCAGCCCCAGCATTTT
CDR3: CASSLGTGWDSNQPQHF

D: NA
V: TRBV20-1
J: TRBJ2-2
size: NA
DNA: TGCAGTGCTAGCCCATCCGGAGCGGAAGAAACCGGGGAGCTGTTTTTT
CDR3: CSASPSGAEETGELFF

D: NA
V: TRBV2
J: TRBJ2-5
size: NA
DNA: TGTGCCAGCAGCCTTGGGGGTATGCAAGAGACCCAGTACTTC
CDR3: CASSLGGMQETQYF

D: NA
V: TRBV7-2
J: TRBJ1-5
size: NA
DNA: TGTGCCAGCAGCTTATCGCGGGATGGGCAGCCCCAGCATTTT
CDR3: CASSLSRDGQPQHF

D: NA
V: TRBV20-1
J: TRBJ1-5
size: NA
DNA: TGCAGTGCTAGAGGATTAACAGCCAATCAGCCCCAGCATTTT
CDR3: CSARGLTANQPQHF

D: TRBD1
V: TRBV6-4
J: TRBJ2-6
size: NA
DNA: TGTGCCAGCAGTCCCGGGACAGGGGGTTCTGGGGCCAACGTCCTGACTTTC
CDR3: CASSPGTGGSGANVLTF

D: NA
V: TRBV27
J: TRBJ1-4
size: NA
DNA: TGTGCCAGCAGTATGCAGAGGGGCGCGCAGGAAAAACTGTTTTTT
CDR3: CASSMQRGAQEKLFF

D: NA
V: TRBV4-2
J: TRBJ2-6
size: NA
DNA: TGTGCCAGCAGCCAAGACGCAGAAACTTACTCTGGGGCCAACGTCCTGACTTTC
CDR3: CASSQDAETYSGANVLTF

D: TRBD2
V: TRBV20-1
J: TRBJ2-1
size: few
DNA: TGCAGTGCTAGAGGGGCTTCTAGCGGGAACTACAATGAGCAGTTCTTC
CDR3: CSARGASSGNYNEQFF